A single sample is the source of the 8 T cell receptor beta chains below, sequenced in a study of T cell repertoires in cytomegalovirus infection. MiXCR was run by TCRdb on the reads, yielding one entry per CDR3 protein. The data hold fewer than 950,000 distinct CDR3 sequences, with approximately 29% observed a single time. No cognate antigen is known for these TCRs. Here the sequenced sample was cultured CD8+ T cells from PBMCs, taken from culture after CMV antigen stimulation. All receptors derive from a human donor in good health (CMV status not recorded). Some clones in this sample may be carry-over from other donors' samples.

The rearrangement links TRBV14 to TRBJ1-6; maybe TRBD1 (6 bases). Looked up from germline, CDR1 is SGHDN and CDR2 is FVKESK. This CDR3 has 16 residues. V was cut by 3 bases and J by 6 bases, with 15 bases left in between. The CDR3 nucleotides read TGTGCCAGCAGCCAGGACCAGGACAGTGTTAATTCACCCCTCCACTTT. Its translation is CASSQDQDSVNSPLHF. Based on the CDR3 plus reference TRBV14 and TRBJ1-6, the full variable domain is EAGVTQFPSHSVIEKGQTVTLRCDPISGHDNLYWYRRVMGKEIKFLLHFVKESKQDESGMPNNRFLAERTGGTYSTLKVQPAELEDSGVYFCASSQDQDSVNSPLHFGNGTRLTVT.

The J gene is TRBJ2-7, the V gene TRBV12-5; 8 positions match TRBD1. The CDR3 contains 18 residues. The V gene's germline CDR1 is LGHNT and CDR2 FRNRAP. V was clipped by 0 bases and J by 0 bases; unmatched bases: 10. The CDR3 is CASGLVLEYDRGSYEQYF. CDR3 DNA sequence: TGTGCTAGTGGTTTGGTCCTTGAATATGACAGGGGCTCCTACGAGCAGTACTTC.

The chain joins TRBV20-1 to TRBJ2-1; 7 bases agree with TRBD1. The CDR3 runs 13 residues. The ends lost 6 bases at V and 5 bases at J; junction bases unmatched: 7. The germline gives CDR1 DFQATT, CDR2 SNEGSKA (reference sequence). CDR3 loop: CSAGGPQDNEQFF. The CDR3 DNA reads as TGCAGTGCAGGGGGCCCACAAGACAATGAGCAGTTCTTC.

This clonotype was found a few times. The chain links TRBV4-1 to TRBJ2-7; 9 bases are a match to TRBD1. The V gene's germline CDR1 is MGHRA and CDR2 YSYEKL. Trimming at V came to 4 bases and at J to 5 bases, leaving 9 bases not matched to a gene. The CDR3 sequence is 15 residues long. CDR3 nucleotide sequence: TGCGCCAGCAGCCGCGGCCCGGGACAGGGCCACGAGCAGTACTTC. Residues: CASSRGPGQGHEQYF.

The rearrangement joins TRBV29-1 to TRBJ2-1, with D unresolved. CDR1 is SQVTM, CDR2 ANQGSEA, per germline. The CDR3 loop spans 12 amino acids. The V gene lost 1 base and the J gene lost 6 bases, with 7 bases spanning the gap. The DNA of the CDR3 is TGCAGCGTTGAAGGTTTCATCAATGAGCAGTTCTTC. It codes for CSVEGFINEQFF.

The table lists this clonotype with a few counts. The V and J genes are TRBV6-5 and TRBJ1-6; weak D call: TRBD1 (5 bases). Germline V gene data show CDR1 as MNHEY and CDR2 as SVGAGI. V was pared by 10 bases and J by 8 bases, with 15 bases between. The CDR3 consists of 13 residues. The CDR3 here is CATSRGWDSPLHF. The CDR3 DNA sequence: TGTGCCACCTCGAGGGGTTGGGATTCACCCCTCCACTTT.

This clonotype has a handful of counts. The chain links TRBV6-1 to TRBJ2-6; D gene ambiguous. The CDR3 totals 17 residues. Germline-derived CDR1 and CDR2 are MNHNS and SASEGT. V dropped 0 bases and J dropped 2 bases, with 11 bases sitting between them. The CDR3 DNA reads as TGTGCCAGCAGTGAAGCCTGGACGGGCACTGGGGCCAACGTCCTGACTTTC. It translates to CASSEAWTGTGANVLTF.

The CDR3 protein is CASSLTGATDTQYF. CDR3 nucleotide sequence: TGTGCCAGCAGTTTAACGGGAGCGACGGATACGCAGTATTTT. The chain combines TRBV27 with TRBJ2-3; possible D gene TRBD2, 6 bases. V gave up 2 bases and J gave up 6 bases, with 12 bases separating them. CDR3 length equals 14 residues. The germline CDR1 and CDR2 sequences are MNHEY and SMNVEV (reference sequence).